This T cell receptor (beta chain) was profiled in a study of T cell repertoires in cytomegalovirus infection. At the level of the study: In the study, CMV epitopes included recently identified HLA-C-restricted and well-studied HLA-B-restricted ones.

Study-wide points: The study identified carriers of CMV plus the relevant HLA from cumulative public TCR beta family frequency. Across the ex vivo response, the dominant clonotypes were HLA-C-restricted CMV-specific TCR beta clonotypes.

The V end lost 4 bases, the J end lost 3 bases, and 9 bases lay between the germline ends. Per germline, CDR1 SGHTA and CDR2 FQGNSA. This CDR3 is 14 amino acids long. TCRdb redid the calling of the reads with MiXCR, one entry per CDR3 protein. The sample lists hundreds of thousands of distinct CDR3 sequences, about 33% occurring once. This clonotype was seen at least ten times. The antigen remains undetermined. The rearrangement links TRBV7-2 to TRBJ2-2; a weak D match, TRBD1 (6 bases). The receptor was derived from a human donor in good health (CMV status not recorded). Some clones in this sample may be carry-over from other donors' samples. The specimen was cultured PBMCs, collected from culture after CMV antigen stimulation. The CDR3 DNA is TGTGCCAGCAGCTCCGGGACACACACCGGGGAGCTGTTTTTT. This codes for CASSSGTHTGELFF.